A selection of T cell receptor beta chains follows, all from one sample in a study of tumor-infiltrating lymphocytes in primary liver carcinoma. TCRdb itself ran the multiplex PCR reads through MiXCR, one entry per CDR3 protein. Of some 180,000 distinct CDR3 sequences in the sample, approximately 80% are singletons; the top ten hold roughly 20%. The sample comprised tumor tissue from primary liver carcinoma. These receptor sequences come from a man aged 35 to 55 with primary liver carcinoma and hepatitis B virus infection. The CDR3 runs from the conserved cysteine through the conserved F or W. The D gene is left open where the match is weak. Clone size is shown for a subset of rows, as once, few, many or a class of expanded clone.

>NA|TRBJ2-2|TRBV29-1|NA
TGCAGCGTTGTTCTAGTGGGAGTCTTCACCGGGGAGTTGTTTTTT
CSVVLVGVFTGELFF
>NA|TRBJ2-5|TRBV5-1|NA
TGCGCCAGCAGCTTGGGGTTCCATCAAGAGACCCAGTATTTC
CASSLGFHQETQYF
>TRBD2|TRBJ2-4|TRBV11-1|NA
TGTGTCAGCAGCTTTCCCGGGACTAGCGGGACAAAATACATTCAGCACTTC
CVSSFPGTSGTKYIQHF
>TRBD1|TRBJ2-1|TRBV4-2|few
TGTGCCAGCAGCCATGCCGTGGGACAGGGAAACAATGAGCAGTTCTTC
CASSHAVGQGNNEQFF
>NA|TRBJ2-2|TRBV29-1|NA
TGCAGCGTTAAAGACTATAGGGGAAGGACCGGGGAGCTGTTTTTT
CSVKDYRGRTGELFF
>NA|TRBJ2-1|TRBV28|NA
TGTGCCAGCAGGAGGACAGCCCAAAAGACCCAGTTCTTC
CASRRTAQKTQFF
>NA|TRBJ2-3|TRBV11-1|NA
TGTGCCAACAGCTCTGGGGGAAGCCCTGTTGGAGCCCGCACAGATACACAGTATTTT
CANSSGGSPVGARTDTQYF
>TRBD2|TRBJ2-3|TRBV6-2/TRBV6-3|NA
TGTGCCTGCCTACTAGGCCCTAGCGGGAACGTCCCCTCTGGCACAGATACGCAGTATTTT
CACLLGPSGNVPSGTDTQYF
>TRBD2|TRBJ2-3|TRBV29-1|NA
TGCAACGTTGGCGGGACTAGCAGGAGAGGGGGCCCAGATACGCAGTATTTT
CNVGGTSRRGGPDTQYF
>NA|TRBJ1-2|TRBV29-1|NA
TGCAGCATTATGGTAGGGGTGAGCTATGGCTACACCTTC
CSIMVGVSYGYTF
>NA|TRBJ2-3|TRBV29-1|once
TGCAGCGTTGAGGGCGGGACCGGCATCACATATACGCGGTATTTT
CSVEGGTGITYTRYF
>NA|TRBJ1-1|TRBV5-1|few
TGCGCCAGCAGCCCCCATCGACAGGCAGCTGAAGCTTTCTTT
CASSPHRQAAEAFF
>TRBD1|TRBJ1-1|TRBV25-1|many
TGTGCCAGCACCGGTGACAGGGGGCTAACTGAAGCTTTCTTT
CASTGDRGLTEAFF
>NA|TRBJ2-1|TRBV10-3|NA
TGTGCCTTCAGACGTGACTTGAGCTCCTACCATGAGCAGTTCTTC
CAFRRDLSSYHEQFF
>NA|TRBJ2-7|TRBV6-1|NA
TGTGCCAGCTGTTACTGGACCGTTACCACCTTTCGGGAGCAGTACTTC
CASCYWTVTTFREQYF
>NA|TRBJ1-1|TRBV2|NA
TGTGCCAGCAGGGGTGGCTTCAACACTGAAGCTTTCTTT
CASRGGFNTEAFF
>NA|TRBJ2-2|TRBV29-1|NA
TGCAGCGTTGGGATTAGCGCGGCTAACACCCGGGAGCTGTATTTT
CSVGISAANTRELYF